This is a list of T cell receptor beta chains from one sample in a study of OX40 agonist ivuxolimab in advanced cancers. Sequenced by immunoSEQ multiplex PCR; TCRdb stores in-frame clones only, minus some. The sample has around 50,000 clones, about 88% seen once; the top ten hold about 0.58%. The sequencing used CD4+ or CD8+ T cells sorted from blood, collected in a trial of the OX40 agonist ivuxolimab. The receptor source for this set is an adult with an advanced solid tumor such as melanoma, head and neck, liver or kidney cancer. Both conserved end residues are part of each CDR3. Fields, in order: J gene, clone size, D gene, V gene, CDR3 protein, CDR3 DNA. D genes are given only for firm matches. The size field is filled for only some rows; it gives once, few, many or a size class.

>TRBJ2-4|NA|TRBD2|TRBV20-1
CSAEAVTSQYF
TGCAGTGCAGAGGCAGTGACTAGCCAGTACTTC
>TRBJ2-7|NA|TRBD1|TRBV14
CASSRRTPGQGAYEQYF
TGTGCCAGCAGCCGCAGAACGCCGGGACAGGGGGCTTACGAGCAGTACTTC
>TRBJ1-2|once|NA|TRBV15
CATSSDRTGYTF
TGTGCCACCAGCAGTGACAGGACTGGCTACACCTTC
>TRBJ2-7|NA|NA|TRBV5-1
CASSPTGNSYEQYF
TGCGCCAGCAGCCCAACAGGGAACTCCTACGAGCAGTACTTC
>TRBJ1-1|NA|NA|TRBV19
CASSRKGNTEAFF
TGTGCCAGTAGTCGGAAGGGGAACACTGAAGCTTTCTTT
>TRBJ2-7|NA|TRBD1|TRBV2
CASGGTGVGEQYF
TGTGCCAGCGGCGGGACAGGGGTCGGCGAGCAGTACTTC
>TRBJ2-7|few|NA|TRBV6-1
CASRGLFLASEQYF
TGTGCCAGCAGGGGACTCTTCCTCGCGTCCGAGCAGTACTTC
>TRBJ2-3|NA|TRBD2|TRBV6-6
CASSKGRPSGTDTQYF
TGTGCCAGCAGTAAGGGCAGGCCTAGCGGAACAGATACGCAGTATTTT
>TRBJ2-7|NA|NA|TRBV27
CASSLSDIEQYF
TGTGCCAGCAGTTTATCAGATATCGAGCAGTACTTC
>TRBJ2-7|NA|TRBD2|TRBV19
CASSIIGKAGGPHEQYF
TGTGCCAGTAGTATAATCGGAAAAGCGGGAGGGCCCCACGAGCAGTACTTC
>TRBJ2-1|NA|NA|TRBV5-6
CASRRTSYNEQFF
TGTGCCAGCAGGAGGACAAGTTACAATGAGCAGTTCTTC
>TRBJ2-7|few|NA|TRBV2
CASSALTAAYEQYF
TGTGCCAGCAGTGCCCTGACAGCCGCCTACGAGCAGTACTTC
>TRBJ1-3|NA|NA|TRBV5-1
CASSLRGSGNTIYF
TGCGCCAGCAGCTTAAGGGGTTCTGGAAACACCATATATTTT
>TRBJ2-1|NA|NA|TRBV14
CASSQGQGRDPRGEQFF
TGTGCCAGCAGCCAAGGCCAGGGGCGGGACCCAAGGGGTGAGCAGTTCTTC
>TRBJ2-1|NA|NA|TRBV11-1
CASSLVRHNEQFF
TGTGCCAGCAGCTTAGTAAGACACAATGAGCAGTTCTTC
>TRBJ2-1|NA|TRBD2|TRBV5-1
CASRPSTFLAVNEQFF
TGCGCCAGCAGACCCTCCACCTTCCTAGCGGTTAATGAGCAGTTCTTC
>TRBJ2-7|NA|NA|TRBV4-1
CASSQTPMVYEQYF
TGCGCCAGCAGCCAAACTCCCATGGTCTACGAGCAGTACTTC
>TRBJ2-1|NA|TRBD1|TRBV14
CASSPLGQGAGREQFF
TGTGCCAGCAGCCCCCTAGGACAGGGGGCCGGGCGTGAGCAGTTCTTC
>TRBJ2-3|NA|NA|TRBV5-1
CASSRGIGMNTDTQYF
TGCGCCAGCAGCAGGGGGATTGGGATGAACACAGATACGCAGTATTTT
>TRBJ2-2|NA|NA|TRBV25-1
CASSHINTGELFF
TGTGCCAGCAGCCATATAAACACCGGGGAGCTGTTTTTT
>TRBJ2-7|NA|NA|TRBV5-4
CASSFDSYEQYF
TGTGCCAGCAGCTTTGACAGCTACGAGCAGTACTTC
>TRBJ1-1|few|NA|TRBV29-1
CSASGHLNTEAFF
TGCAGCGCCTCTGGACACCTGAACACTGAAGCTTTCTTT
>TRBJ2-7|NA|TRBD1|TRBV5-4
CASSNPGQGTYEQYF
TGTGCCAGCAGCAATCCGGGACAGGGGACCTACGAGCAGTACTTC
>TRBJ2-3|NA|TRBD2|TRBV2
CASSENLAGADTQYF
TGTGCCAGCAGTGAAAACCTAGCGGGAGCAGATACGCAGTATTTT
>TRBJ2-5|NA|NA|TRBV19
CASRRAGGGETQYF
TGTGCCAGTAGACGGGCTGGGGGCGGAGAGACCCAGTACTTC
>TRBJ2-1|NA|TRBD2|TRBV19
CASNRLGLAGGFSYNEQFF
TGTGCCAGTAACAGACTGGGACTAGCGGGAGGTTTCTCCTACAATGAGCAGTTCTTC
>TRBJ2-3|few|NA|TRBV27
CASSPLLTDTQYF
TGTGCCAGCAGTCCACTCCTCACAGATACGCAGTATTTT
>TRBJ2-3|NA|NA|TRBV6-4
CASSDSRIWCPTDTQYF
TGTGCCAGCAGTGACTCCCGAATTTGGTGTCCCACAGATACGCAGTATTTT
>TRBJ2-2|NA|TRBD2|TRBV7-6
CASSLEREGELFF
TGTGCCAGCAGCTTAGAGCGGGAGGGGGAGCTGTTTTTT
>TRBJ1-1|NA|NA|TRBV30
CAWRVGVSNTEAFF
TGTGCCTGGAGGGTAGGGGTTTCGAACACTGAAGCTTTCTTT
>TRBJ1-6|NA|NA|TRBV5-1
CASSRDRSYNSPLHF
TGCGCCAGCAGCCGGGACCGCTCCTATAATTCACCCCTCCACTTT
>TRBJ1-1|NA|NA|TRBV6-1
CASLTGGIITEAFF
TGTGCCAGTCTAACGGGAGGTATTATCACTGAAGCTTTCTTT
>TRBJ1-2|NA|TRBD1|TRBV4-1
CASSQTDRVRYGYTF
TGCGCCAGCAGCCAAACGGACAGGGTACGGTATGGCTACACCTTC
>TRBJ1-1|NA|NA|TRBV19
CASSLEGAEAFF
TGTGCCAGTAGTTTGGAGGGGGCTGAAGCTTTCTTT
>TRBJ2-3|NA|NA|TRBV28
CASSKGGAWADTQYF
TGTGCCAGCAGCAAGGGGGGGGCCTGGGCAGATACGCAGTATTTT
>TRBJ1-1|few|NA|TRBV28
CASSSPDRRRAFF
TGTGCCAGCAGTTCCCCCGACAGGCGAAGGGCTTTCTTT
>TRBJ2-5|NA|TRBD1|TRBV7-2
CASSISQGLETQYF
TGTGCCAGCAGCATATCACAGGGGCTAGAGACCCAGTACTTC
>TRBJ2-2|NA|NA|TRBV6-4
CASSDSIGPGSAGELFF
TGTGCCAGCAGTGACTCGATTGGTCCAGGTTCGGCCGGGGAGCTGTTTTTT
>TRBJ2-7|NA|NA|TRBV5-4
CASSLPGAGQYF
TGTGCCAGCAGCTTGCCGGGGGCAGGGCAGTACTTC
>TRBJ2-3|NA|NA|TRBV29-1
CSASTDTQYF
TGCAGCGCCTCAACAGATACGCAGTATTTT
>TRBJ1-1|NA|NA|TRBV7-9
CASSSGRNTEAFF
TGTGCCAGCAGCTCAGGCCGAAACACTGAAGCTTTCTTT
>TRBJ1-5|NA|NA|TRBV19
CASSPRQNVGQPQHF
TGTGCCAGTAGTCCAAGACAGAATGTTGGTCAGCCCCAGCATTTT
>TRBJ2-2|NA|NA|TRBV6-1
CASRLGTANTGELFF
TGTGCCAGCCGCCTGGGGACCGCGAACACCGGGGAGCTGTTTTTT
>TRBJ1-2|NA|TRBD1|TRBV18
CASSTGTGSNYGYTF
TGTGCCAGCTCAACCGGGACAGGGTCCAACTATGGCTACACCTTC
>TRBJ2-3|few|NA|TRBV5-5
CASSWGTDTQYF
TGTGCCAGCAGTTGGGGGACAGATACGCAGTATTTT
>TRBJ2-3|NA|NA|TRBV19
CASSPGGGGSDTQYF
TGTGCCAGTAGTCCAGGTGGAGGGGGCTCAGATACGCAGTATTTT
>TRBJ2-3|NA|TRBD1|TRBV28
CASSSTGVTDTQYF
TGTGCCAGCAGTTCGACAGGGGTCACAGATACGCAGTATTTT
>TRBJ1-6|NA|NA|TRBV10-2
CASRLALQSPLHF
TGCGCCAGCCGCTTGGCATTGCAGTCACCCCTCCACTTT
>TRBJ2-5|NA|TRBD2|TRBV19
CASSRLAGGGGETQYF
TGTGCCAGTAGTAGACTAGCGGGAGGAGGAGGGGAGACCCAGTACTTC
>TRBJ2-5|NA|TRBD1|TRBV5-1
CASSPLDRDAETQYF
TGCGCCAGCAGCCCCCTGGACAGGGACGCGGAGACCCAGTACTTC
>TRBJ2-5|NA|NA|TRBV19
CASTLTAGRGETQYF
TGTGCCAGTACCTTAACGGCAGGGCGGGGAGAGACCCAGTACTTC
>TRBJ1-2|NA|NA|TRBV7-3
CASSSRGADYGYTF
TGTGCCAGCAGCTCCCGCGGGGCGGACTATGGCTACACCTTC
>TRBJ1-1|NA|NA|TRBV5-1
CASSLDGGRITEAFF
TGCGCCAGCAGCTTGGACGGGGGGCGGATCACTGAAGCTTTCTTT
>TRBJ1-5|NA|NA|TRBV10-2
CASSETVSQPQHF
TGCGCCAGCAGTGAAACGGTTAGTCAGCCCCAGCATTTT
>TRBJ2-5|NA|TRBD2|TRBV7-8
CASSPGRAGEGTQYF
TGTGCCAGCAGCCCCGGGAGGGCCGGGGAGGGGACCCAGTACTTC
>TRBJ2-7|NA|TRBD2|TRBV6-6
CASSLKRENNEQYF
TGTGCCAGCAGCCTGAAGCGGGAGAATAACGAGCAGTACTTC
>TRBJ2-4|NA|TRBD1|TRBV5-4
CASSLATGGPSRNIQYF
TGTGCCAGCAGCTTGGCTACAGGGGGCCCCTCAAGGAACATTCAGTACTTC
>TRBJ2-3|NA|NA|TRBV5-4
CASSRALETDTQYF
TGTGCCAGCAGTCGGGCCTTAGAAACAGATACGCAGTATTTT
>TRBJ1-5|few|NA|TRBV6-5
CASRSWRDSNQPQHF
TGTGCCAGCAGGTCATGGAGGGATAGCAATCAGCCCCAGCATTTT
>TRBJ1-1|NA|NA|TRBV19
CASSKSQSPNTEAFF
TGTGCCAGTAGTAAAAGCCAGTCTCCGAACACTGAAGCTTTCTTT